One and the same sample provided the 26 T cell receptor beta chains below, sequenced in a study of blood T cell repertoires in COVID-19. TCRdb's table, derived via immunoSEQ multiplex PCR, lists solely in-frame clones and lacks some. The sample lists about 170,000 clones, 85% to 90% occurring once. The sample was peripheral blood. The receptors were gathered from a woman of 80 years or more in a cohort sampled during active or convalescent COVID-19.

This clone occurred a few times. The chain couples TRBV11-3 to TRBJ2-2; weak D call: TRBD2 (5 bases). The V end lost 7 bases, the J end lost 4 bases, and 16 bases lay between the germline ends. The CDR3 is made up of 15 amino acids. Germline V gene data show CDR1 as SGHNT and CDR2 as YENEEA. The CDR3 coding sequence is TGTGCCAGCACCACTAGTTGGGGTGTCACCGGGGAGCTGTTTTTT. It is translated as CASTTSWGVTGELFF.

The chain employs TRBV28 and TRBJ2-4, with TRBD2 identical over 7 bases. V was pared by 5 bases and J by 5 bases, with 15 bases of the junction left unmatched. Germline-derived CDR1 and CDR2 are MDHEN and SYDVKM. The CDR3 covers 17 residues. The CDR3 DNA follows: TGTGCCAGCAGTCTCTGGACTAGTTTCTCCCTTGAAAACATTCAGTACTTC. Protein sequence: CASSLWTSFSLENIQYF. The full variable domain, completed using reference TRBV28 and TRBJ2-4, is DVKVTQSSRYLVKRTGEKVFLECVQDMDHENMFWYRQDPGLGLRLIYFSYDVKMKEKGDIPEGYSVSREKKERFSLILESASTNQTSMYLCASSLWTSFSLENIQYFGAGTRLSVL.

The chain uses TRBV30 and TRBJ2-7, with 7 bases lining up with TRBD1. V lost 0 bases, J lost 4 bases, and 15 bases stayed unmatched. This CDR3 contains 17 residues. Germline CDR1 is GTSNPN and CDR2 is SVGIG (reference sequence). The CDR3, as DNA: TGTGCCTGGAGTGTAGGGTTATTGAGACAGGGTCGGTACGAGCAGTACGTC. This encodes CAWSVGLLRQGRYEQYV.

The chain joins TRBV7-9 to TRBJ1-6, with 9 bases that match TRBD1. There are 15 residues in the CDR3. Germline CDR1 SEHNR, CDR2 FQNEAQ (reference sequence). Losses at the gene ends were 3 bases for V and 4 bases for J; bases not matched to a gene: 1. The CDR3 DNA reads TGTGCCAGCAGCTTGGGACAGGGATATAATTCACCCCTCCACTTT. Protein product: CASSLGQGYNSPLHF.

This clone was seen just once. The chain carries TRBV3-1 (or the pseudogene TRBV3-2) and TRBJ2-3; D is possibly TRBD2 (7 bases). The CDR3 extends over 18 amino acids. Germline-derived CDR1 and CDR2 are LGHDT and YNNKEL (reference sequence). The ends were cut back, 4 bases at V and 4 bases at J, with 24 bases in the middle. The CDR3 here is CASSPSWGGGDRPDTQYF. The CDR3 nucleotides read TGTGCCAGCAGCCCCAGTTGGGGGGGCGGGGATCGGCCAGATACGCAGTATTTT.

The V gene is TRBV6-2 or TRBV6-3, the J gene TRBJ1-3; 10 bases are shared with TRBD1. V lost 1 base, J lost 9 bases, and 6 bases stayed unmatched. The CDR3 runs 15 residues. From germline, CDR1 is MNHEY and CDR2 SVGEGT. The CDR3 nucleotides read TGTGCCAGCAGTTACTGGGACAGGGGATTTCTCACCATATATTTT. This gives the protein CASSYWDRGFLTIYF.

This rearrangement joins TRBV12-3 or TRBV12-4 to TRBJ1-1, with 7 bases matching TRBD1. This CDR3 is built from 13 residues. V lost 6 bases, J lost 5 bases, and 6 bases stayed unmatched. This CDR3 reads CASSDFRGTEAFF. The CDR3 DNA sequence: TGTGCCAGCAGCGACTTCAGGGGGACTGAAGCTTTCTTT.

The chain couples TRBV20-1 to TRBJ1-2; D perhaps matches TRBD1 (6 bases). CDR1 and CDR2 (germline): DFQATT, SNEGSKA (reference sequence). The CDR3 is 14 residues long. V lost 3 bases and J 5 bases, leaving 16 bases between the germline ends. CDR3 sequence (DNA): TGCAGTGCTAGTGAACAGGGCAGGCGGTATGGCTACACCTTC. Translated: CSASEQGRRYGYTF.

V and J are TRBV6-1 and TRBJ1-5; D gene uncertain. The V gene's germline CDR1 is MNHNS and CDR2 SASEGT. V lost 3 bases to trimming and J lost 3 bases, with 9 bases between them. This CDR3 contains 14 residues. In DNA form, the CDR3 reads TGTGCCAGCAGTGAGAGCCCCCTCAATCAGCCCCAGCATTTT. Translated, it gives CASSESPLNQPQHF.

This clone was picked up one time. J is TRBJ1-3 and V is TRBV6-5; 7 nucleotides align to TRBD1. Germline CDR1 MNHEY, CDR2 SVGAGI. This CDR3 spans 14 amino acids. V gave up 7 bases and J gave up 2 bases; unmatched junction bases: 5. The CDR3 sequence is CASTTDRAGNTIYF. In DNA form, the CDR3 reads TGTGCCAGCACGACCGACAGGGCTGGAAACACCATATATTTT.

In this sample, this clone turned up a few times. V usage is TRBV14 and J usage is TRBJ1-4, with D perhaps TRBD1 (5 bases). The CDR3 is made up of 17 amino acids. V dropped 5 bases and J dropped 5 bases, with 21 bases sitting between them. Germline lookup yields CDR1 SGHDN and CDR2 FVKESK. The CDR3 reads CASSLRRITEGNEKLFF. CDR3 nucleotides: TGTGCCAGCAGCTTACGAAGAATCACGGAGGGGAATGAAAAACTGTTTTTT.

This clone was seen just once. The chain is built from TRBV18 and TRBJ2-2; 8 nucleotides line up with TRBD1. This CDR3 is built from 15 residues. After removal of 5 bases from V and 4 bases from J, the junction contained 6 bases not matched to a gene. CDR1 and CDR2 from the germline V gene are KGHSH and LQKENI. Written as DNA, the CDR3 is TGTGCCAGCTCAGCGCAGGGGGCAAGCACCGGGGAGCTGTTTTTT. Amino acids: CASSAQGASTGELFF.

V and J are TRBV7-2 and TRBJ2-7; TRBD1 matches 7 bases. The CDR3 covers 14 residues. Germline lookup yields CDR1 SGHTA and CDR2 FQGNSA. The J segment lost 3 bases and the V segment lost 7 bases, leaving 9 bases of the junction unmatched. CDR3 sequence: CASTPSQGDYEQYF. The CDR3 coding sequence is TGTGCCAGCACCCCCAGTCAGGGGGACTACGAGCAGTACTTC.

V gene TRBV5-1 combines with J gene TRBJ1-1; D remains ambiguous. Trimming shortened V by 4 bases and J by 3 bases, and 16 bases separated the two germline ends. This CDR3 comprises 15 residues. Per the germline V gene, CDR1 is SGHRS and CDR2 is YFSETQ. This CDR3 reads CASSLAGATYTEAFF. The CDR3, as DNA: TGCGCCAGCAGCCTAGCGGGCGCAACCTACACTGAAGCTTTCTTT.

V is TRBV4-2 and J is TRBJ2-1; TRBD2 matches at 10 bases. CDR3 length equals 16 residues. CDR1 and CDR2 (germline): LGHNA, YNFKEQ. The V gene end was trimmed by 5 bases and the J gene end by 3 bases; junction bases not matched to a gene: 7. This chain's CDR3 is CASSARLAGVYNEQFF. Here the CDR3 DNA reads TGTGCCAGCAGCGCCCGACTAGCGGGCGTCTACAATGAGCAGTTCTTC.

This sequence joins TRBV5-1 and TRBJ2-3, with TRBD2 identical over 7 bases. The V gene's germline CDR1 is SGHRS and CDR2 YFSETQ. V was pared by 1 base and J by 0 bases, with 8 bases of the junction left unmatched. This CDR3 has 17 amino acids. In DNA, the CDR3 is TGCGCCAGCAGCTTGATATTGAGCGGGGCTAGCACAGATACGCAGTATTTT. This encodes CASSLILSGASTDTQYF. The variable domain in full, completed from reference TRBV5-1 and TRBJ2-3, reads KAGVTQTPRYLIKTRGQQVTLSCSPISGHRSVSWYQQTPGQGLQFLFEYFSETQRNKGNFPGRFSGRQFSNSRSEMNVSTLELGDSALYLCASSLILSGASTDTQYFGPGTRLTVL.

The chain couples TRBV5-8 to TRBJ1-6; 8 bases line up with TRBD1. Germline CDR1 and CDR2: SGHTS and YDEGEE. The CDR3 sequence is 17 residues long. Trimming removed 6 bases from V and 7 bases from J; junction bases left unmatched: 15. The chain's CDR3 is CASTYPNRRGQNSPLHF. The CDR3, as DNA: TGTGCCAGCACCTACCCGAACCGCAGGGGGCAAAATTCACCCCTCCACTTT. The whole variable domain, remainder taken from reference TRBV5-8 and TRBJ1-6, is EAGVTQSPTHLIKTRGQQATLRCSPISGHTSVYWYQQALGLGLQFLLWYDEGEERNRGNFPPRFSGRQFPNYSSELNVNALELEDSALYLCASTYPNRRGQNSPLHFGNGTRLTVT.

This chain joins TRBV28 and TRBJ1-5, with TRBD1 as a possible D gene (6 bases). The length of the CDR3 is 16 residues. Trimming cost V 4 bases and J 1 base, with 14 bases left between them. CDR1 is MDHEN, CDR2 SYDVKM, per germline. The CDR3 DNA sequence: TGTGCCAGCAGTTCCTCGGGGGGGGCGAGCAATCAGCCCCAGCATTTT. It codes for CASSSSGGASNQPQHF.

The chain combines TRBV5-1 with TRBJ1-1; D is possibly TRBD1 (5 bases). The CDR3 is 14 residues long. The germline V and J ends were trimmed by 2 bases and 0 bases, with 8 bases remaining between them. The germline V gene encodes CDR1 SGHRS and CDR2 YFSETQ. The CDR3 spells CASSLGAVNTEAFF. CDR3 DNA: TGCGCCAGCAGCTTAGGGGCCGTGAACACTGAAGCTTTCTTT.

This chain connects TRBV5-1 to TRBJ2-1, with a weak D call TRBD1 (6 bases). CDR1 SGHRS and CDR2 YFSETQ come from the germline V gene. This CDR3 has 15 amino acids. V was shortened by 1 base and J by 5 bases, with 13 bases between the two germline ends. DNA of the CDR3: TGCGCCAGCAGCTTGATCCCCGGGGACAACAATGAGCAGTTCTTC. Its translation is CASSLIPGDNNEQFF.

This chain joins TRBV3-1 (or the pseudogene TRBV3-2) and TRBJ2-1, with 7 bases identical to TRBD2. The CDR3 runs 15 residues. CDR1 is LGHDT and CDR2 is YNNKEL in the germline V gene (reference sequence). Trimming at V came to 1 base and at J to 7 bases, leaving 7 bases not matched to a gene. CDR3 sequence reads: CASSQVGGSGNEQFF. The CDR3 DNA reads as TGTGCCAGCAGCCAAGTGGGAGGGAGCGGGAATGAGCAGTTCTTC.

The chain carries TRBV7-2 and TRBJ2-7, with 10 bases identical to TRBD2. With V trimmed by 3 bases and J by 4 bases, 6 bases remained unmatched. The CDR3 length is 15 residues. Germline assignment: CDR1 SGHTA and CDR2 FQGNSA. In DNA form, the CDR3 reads TGTGCCAGCAGCTTTGCAGCGGGGGGGCGGTACGAGCAGTACTTC. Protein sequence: CASSFAAGGRYEQYF. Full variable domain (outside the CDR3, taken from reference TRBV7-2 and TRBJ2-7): GAGVSQSPSNKVTEKGKDVELRCDPISGHTALYWYRQSLGQGLEFLIYFQGNSAPDKSGLPSDRFSAERTGGSVSTLTIQRTQQEDSAVYLCASSFAAGGRYEQYFGPGTRLTVT.

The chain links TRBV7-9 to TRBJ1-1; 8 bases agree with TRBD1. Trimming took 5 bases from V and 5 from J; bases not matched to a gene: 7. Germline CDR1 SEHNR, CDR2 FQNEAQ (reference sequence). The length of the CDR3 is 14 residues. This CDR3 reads CASSPGQGETEAFF. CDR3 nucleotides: TGTGCCAGCAGCCCCGGACAGGGCGAAACTGAAGCTTTCTTT.

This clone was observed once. CDR3 bases: TGTGCCAGCAGCCAAAACCTCGGGACTCCAACCCTGGGCGGCTACACCTTC. Protein product: CASSQNLGTPTLGGYTF. This rearrangement joins TRBV9 to TRBJ1-2; D possibly corresponds to TRBD1 (5 bases). Germline-derived CDR1 and CDR2 are SGDLS and YYNGEE. The germline V and J ends were trimmed by 4 bases and 8 bases, with 27 bases remaining between them. CDR3 length equals 17 residues.

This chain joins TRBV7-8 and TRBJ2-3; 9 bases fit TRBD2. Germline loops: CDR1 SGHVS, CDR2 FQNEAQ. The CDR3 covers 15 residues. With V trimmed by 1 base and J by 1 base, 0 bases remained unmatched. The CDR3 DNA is TGTGCCAGCAGCTTAGGGACTAGCGGCACAGATACGCAGTATTTT. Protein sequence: CASSLGTSGTDTQYF.

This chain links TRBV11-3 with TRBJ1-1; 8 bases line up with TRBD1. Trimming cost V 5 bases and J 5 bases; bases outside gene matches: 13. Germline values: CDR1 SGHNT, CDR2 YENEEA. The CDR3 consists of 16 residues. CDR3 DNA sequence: TGTGCCAGCAGCCCGAGTCCCGACAGGGGAAGGACTGAAGCTTTCTTT. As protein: CASSPSPDRGRTEAFF.